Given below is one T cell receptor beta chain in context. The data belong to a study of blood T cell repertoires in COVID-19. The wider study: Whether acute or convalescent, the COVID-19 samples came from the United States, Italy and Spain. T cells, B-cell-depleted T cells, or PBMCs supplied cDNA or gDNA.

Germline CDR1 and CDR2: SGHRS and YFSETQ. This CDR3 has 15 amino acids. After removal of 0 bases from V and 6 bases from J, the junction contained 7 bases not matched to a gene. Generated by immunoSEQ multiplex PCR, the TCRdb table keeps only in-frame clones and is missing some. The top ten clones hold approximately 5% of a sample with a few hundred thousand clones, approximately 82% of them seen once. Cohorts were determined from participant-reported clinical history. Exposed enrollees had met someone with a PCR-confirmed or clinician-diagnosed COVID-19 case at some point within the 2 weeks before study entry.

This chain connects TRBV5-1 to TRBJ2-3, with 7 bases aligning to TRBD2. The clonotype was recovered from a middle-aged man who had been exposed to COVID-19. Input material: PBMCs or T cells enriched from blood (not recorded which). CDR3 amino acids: CASSLEGGSRDTQYF. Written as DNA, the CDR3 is TGCGCCAGCAGCTTGGAGGGCGGGAGTCGGGATACGCAGTATTTT.